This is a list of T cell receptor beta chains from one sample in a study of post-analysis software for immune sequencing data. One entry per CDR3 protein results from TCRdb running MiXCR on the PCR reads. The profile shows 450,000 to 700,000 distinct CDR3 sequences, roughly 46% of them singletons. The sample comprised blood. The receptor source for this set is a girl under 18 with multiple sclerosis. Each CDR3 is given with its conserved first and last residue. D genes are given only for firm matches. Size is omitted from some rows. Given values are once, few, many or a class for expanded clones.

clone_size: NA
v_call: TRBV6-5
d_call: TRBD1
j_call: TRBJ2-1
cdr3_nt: TGTGCCAGCAGTTATGGGACAGGGGGCTCTGAGCAGTTCTTC
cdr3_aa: CASSYGTGGSEQFF

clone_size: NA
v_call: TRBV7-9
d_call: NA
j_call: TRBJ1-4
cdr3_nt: TGTGCCAGCAGCAGAGGACAGCTTGATGAAAAACTGTTTTTT
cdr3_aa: CASSRGQLDEKLFF

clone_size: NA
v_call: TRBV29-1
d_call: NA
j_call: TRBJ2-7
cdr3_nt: TGCGGCGTACTAGCCTACGAGCAGTACTTC
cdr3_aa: CGVLAYEQYF

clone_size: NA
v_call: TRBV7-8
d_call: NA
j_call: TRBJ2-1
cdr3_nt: TGTGCCAGCAGCTTAGCGCTTACCAGCAATGAGCAGTTCTTC
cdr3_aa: CASSLALTSNEQFF

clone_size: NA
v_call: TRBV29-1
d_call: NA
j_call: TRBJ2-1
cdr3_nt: TGCAGCGTTGATAGGATCGACGACAATGAGCAGTTCTTC
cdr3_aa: CSVDRIDDNEQFF

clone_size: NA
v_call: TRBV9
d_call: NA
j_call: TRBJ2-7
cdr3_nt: TGTGCCAGCAGCGAAAGTGAGGGGATAGGTTACGAGCAGTACTTC
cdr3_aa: CASSESEGIGYEQYF

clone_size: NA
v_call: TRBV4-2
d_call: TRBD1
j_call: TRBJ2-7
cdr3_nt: TGTGCCAGCAGCCAAGATGAGGGACAGGGATCCTACGAGCAGTACTTC
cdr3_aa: CASSQDEGQGSYEQYF

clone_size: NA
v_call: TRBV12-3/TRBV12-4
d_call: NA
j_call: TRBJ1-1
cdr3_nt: TGTGCCAGCAGTTTACTAGATTTGGCAAGATTAAACACTGAAGCTTTCTTT
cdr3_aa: CASSLLDLARLNTEAFF

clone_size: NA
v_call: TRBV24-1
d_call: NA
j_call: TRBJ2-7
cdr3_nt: TGTGCCACCAGTGATTTGGGGGACGAGCAGTACTTC
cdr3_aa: CATSDLGDEQYF

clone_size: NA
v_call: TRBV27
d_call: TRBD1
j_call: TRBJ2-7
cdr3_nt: TGTGCCAGCAGTCACGGACAGGGGGCCTCCTACGAGCAGTACTTC
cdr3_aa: CASSHGQGASYEQYF

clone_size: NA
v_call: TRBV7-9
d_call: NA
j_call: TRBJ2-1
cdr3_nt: TGTGCCAGCAGCCGGACTGGCGGGGCGCACAATGAGCAGTTCTTC
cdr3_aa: CASSRTGGAHNEQFF

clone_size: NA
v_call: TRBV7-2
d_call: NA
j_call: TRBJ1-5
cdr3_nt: TGTGCCAGCAGCTTAGGCTGGGGGGAGCCCCAGCATTTT
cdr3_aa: CASSLGWGEPQHF

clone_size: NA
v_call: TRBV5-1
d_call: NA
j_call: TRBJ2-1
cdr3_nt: TGCGCCAGCAGCTTGGACGGACCTAGGGAGCAGTTCTTC
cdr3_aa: CASSLDGPREQFF

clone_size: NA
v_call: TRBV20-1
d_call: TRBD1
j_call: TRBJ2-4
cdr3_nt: TGCAGTGCTAGAGACCCGGACAGGAAAAACATTCAGTACTTC
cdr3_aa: CSARDPDRKNIQYF

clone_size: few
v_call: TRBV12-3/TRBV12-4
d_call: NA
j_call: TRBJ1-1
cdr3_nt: TGTGCCAGCAGTTTGACGGGACCCGGCGCTGAAGCTTTCTTT
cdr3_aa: CASSLTGPGAEAFF